Listed below are T cell receptor beta chains from one sample, sequenced in a study of blood T cell repertoires in COVID-19. Here immunoSEQ multiplex PCR was the method, and the copy in TCRdb shows in-frame clones only, minus some. This sample carries over 120,000 clones, roughly 88% of them seen once, and the ten largest clones take approximately 1.5%. Material: peripheral blood. The source of these receptors is a woman in her fifties or sixties with acute or convalescent COVID-19. The CDR3 runs from the conserved cysteine through the conserved F or W. The D gene is left open where the match is weak. Clone sizes are given selectively: once, few, many, or a class where the clone is expanded.

V gene	D gene	clone size	J gene	CDR3 protein	CDR3 DNA
TRBV12-3/TRBV12-4	.	.	TRBJ2-4	CASSLQRGIQYF	TGTGCCAGCAGTTTACAACGGGGCATTCAGTACTTC
TRBV4-1	TRBD1	.	TRBJ1-2	CASSQGGQGARFYGYTF	TGCGCCAGCAGCCAAGGAGGACAGGGTGCAAGGTTCTATGGCTACACCTTC
TRBV13	.	.	TRBJ1-2	CASSLASPTHGGYTF	TGTGCCAGCAGCTTAGCTTCACCCACTCACGGTGGCTACACCTTC
TRBV6-6	TRBD1	.	TRBJ1-2	CASSRGQGGTGGYGYTF	TGTGCCAGCAGCCGAGGACAGGGCGGAACGGGTGGATATGGCTACACCTTC
TRBV19	TRBD1	once	TRBJ1-4	CASSIRDRGEKLFF	TGTGCCAGTAGTATCCGTGACAGGGGCGAAAAACTGTTTTTT
TRBV19	.	.	TRBJ1-1	CASSIGGNTEAFF	TGTGCCAGTAGTATAGGCGGGAACACTGAAGCTTTCTTT
TRBV27	.	.	TRBJ2-7	CASSLAQSYEQYF	TGTGCCAGCAGTCTAGCACAGTCCTACGAGCAGTACTTC
TRBV6-5	.	.	TRBJ2-7	CASSPTFRVYEQYF	TGTGCCAGCAGCCCAACATTCAGGGTTTACGAGCAGTACTTC
TRBV28	.	.	TRBJ2-3	CASMVRGSTDTQYF	TGTGCCAGCATGGTGCGCGGGAGCACAGATACGCAGTATTTT
TRBV13	.	once	TRBJ1-1	CASHRFSGTEAFF	TGTGCCAGCCACCGGTTTTCGGGAACTGAAGCTTTCTTT
TRBV4-1	.	.	TRBJ1-2	CASSQGSGVGYGYTF	TGCGCCAGCAGCCAAGGTTCCGGGGTTGGGTATGGCTACACCTTC
TRBV6-5	.	.	TRBJ2-3	CASSYRAGGTDTQYF	TGTGCCAGCAGTTACCGGGCAGGGGGCACAGATACGCAGTATTTT
TRBV10-3	TRBD2	.	TRBJ2-7	CAISTISGPFSYEQYF	TGTGCCATCAGTACGATTAGCGGGCCCTTCTCCTACGAGCAGTACTTC
TRBV5-1	TRBD2	once	TRBJ2-5	CASSSSGDVSETQYF	TGCGCCAGCAGCTCTAGCGGGGATGTCTCAGAGACCCAGTACTTC
TRBV5-1	.	.	TRBJ1-4	CASSLGTATNEKLFF	TGCGCCAGCAGCTTGGGGACAGCAACTAATGAAAAACTGTTTTTT
TRBV2	.	.	TRBJ2-6	CASTQSRAGANVLTF	TGTGCCAGCACTCAATCCAGGGCTGGGGCCAACGTCCTGACTTTC
TRBV7-9	.	many	TRBJ1-1	CASRKTGSRTEAFF	TGTGCCAGCCGAAAAACAGGGTCTCGCACTGAAGCTTTCTTT
TRBV10-2	TRBD2	.	TRBJ2-5	CASSDGTSGKETQYF	TGCGCCAGCAGTGATGGGACTAGCGGAAAAGAGACCCAGTACTTC
TRBV10-2	TRBD2	once	TRBJ2-1	CASSGTSYNEQFF	TGCGCCAGCAGCGGGACTAGCTACAATGAGCAGTTCTTC
TRBV7-6	TRBD1	.	TRBJ1-2	CASSLTGDLHGYTF	TGTGCCAGCAGCTTAACAGGGGATCTACATGGCTACACCTTC
TRBV3-1/TRBV3-2	TRBD2	.	TRBJ2-7	CASSPGGLAGGNEQYF	TGTGCCAGCAGCCCCGGGGGGCTAGCGGGAGGGAACGAGCAGTACTTC
TRBV19	TRBD1	.	TRBJ2-2	CASTAGTGVFAGELFF	TGTGCCAGTACTGCCGGGACAGGGGTATTCGCCGGGGAGCTGTTTTTT
TRBV25-1	TRBD2	.	TRBJ2-2	CASSAHSGKFGTGELFF	TGTGCCAGCAGTGCTCATAGCGGGAAGTTTGGCACCGGGGAGCTGTTTTTT
TRBV2	TRBD1	.	TRBJ2-7	CASSEFRGQDEQYF	TGTGCCAGCAGTGAATTTAGGGGGCAGGACGAGCAGTACTTC
TRBV10-3	TRBD1	.	TRBJ1-5	CAISVDRGRGQPQHF	TGTGCCATCAGTGTGGACAGGGGGCGAGGTCAGCCCCAGCATTTT
TRBV7-8	.	once	TRBJ2-1	CASSLDRSSYNEQFF	TGTGCCAGCAGCTTAGACCGTAGCTCCTACAATGAGCAGTTCTTC
TRBV5-5	TRBD1	.	TRBJ1-1	CASNRGLDFEAFF	TGTGCCAGCAACAGGGGCCTCGATTTTGAAGCTTTCTTT
TRBV25-1	.	.	TRBJ2-5	CASSEPRTPKPQETQYF	TGTGCCAGCAGTGAACCTCGGACACCCAAACCCCAAGAGACCCAGTACTTC
TRBV30	.	.	TRBJ1-1	CAWSATVNTEAFF	TGTGCCTGGAGTGCTACAGTGAACACTGAAGCTTTCTTT
TRBV5-5	.	.	TRBJ1-4	CASSLEGGEEKLFF	TGTGCCAGCAGCTTGGAGGGCGGGGAGGAAAAACTGTTTTTT
TRBV18	.	.	TRBJ1-4	CASSPRQQEKLFF	TGTGCCAGCTCACCACGACAGCAGGAAAAACTGTTTTTT
TRBV25-1	.	.	TRBJ1-3	CASRSSGGGGNTIYF	TGTGCCAGCAGATCCTCCGGGGGGGGTGGAAACACCATATATTTT
TRBV19	.	.	TRBJ1-2	CASNEALYGYTF	TGTGCCAGTAATGAGGCTCTCTATGGCTACACCTTC
TRBV6-5	TRBD1	.	TRBJ2-7	CASRMGQGDEQYF	TGTGCCAGCAGGATGGGACAGGGTGACGAGCAGTACTTC
TRBV18	.	.	TRBJ1-4	CASSPPGPGNEKLFF	TGTGCCAGCTCACCCCCCGGGCCAGGGAATGAAAAACTGTTTTTT
TRBV5-1	TRBD1	few	TRBJ1-2	CASSFLRQGQTAGYTF	TGCGCCAGCAGCTTCCTTCGACAGGGGCAAACAGCTGGCTACACCTTC
TRBV10-1	TRBD1	.	TRBJ1-5	CASSESMGRGSESPQHF	TGCGCCAGCAGTGAGTCGATGGGCAGGGGGTCTGAAAGTCCCCAGCATTTT
TRBV6-1	TRBD1	.	TRBJ1-2	CASSEAEGTGRNYGYTF	TGTGCCAGCAGTGAAGCGGAGGGGACAGGGCGTAACTATGGCTACACCTTC
TRBV7-9	.	.	TRBJ1-1	CASSLGGLNTEAFF	TGTGCCAGCAGCTTAGGCGGTCTGAACACTGAAGCTTTCTTT
TRBV5-5	TRBD1	.	TRBJ1-1	CASSWGQLTEAFF	TGTGCCAGCAGCTGGGGACAGTTAACTGAAGCTTTCTTT
TRBV2	.	.	TRBJ1-2	CASSEAQYGYTF	TGTGCCAGCAGTGAAGCCCAGTACGGCTACACCTTC
TRBV5-1	TRBD2	.	TRBJ2-7	CASSLGLARIPYEQYF	TGCGCCAGCAGCCTCGGACTAGCGAGAATCCCCTACGAGCAGTACTTC
TRBV3-1/TRBV3-2	TRBD1	few	TRBJ1-2	CASSPRTGGGYGYTF	TGTGCCAGCAGCCCCAGGACAGGGGGCGGCTATGGCTACACCTTC
TRBV9	TRBD2	.	TRBJ2-2	CASSLPGSGTNTGELFF	TGTGCCAGCAGCCTGCCCGGGAGCGGGACGAACACCGGGGAGCTGTTTTTT
TRBV6-6	TRBD1	.	TRBJ2-1	CASSSPGTGYNEQFF	TGTGCCAGCAGTTCCCCCGGGACAGGGTACAATGAGCAGTTCTTC
TRBV5-1	.	.	TRBJ2-7	CASSLDRLSSYEQYF	TGCGCCAGCAGCTTGGACCGATTGAGCTCCTACGAGCAGTACTTC
TRBV4-2	TRBD1	.	TRBJ1-2	CASSPQIQGAYGYTF	TGTGCCAGCAGCCCACAAATACAGGGGGCCTATGGCTACACCTTC
TRBV19	TRBD1	.	TRBJ2-7	CASSPDRGYSYEQYF	TGTGCCAGTAGTCCCGACAGGGGTTACTCCTACGAGCAGTACTTC
TRBV27	TRBD2	.	TRBJ2-3	CASSPRTSGRDTQYF	TGTGCCAGCAGTCCCCGGACTAGCGGGAGGGATACGCAGTATTTT
TRBV18	.	.	TRBJ2-1	CASSPPNSRSYNEQFF	TGTGCCAGCTCACCACCAAACAGTAGGTCCTACAATGAGCAGTTCTTC
TRBV7-8	.	.	TRBJ2-5	CASSLSRGRLQETQYF	TGTGCCAGCAGCTTATCGCGGGGAAGGCTCCAAGAGACCCAGTACTTC
TRBV30	TRBD2	.	TRBJ2-5	CAWRRRGVQTQYF	TGTGCCTGGAGGAGACGGGGGGTTCAGACCCAGTACTTC
TRBV7-2	.	.	TRBJ2-7	CASSLFRDTYEQYF	TGTGCCAGCAGCTTATTTCGGGACACCTACGAGCAGTACTTC
TRBV28	TRBD1	few	TRBJ1-6	CASRLDRVSPLHF	TGTGCCAGCAGACTAGACAGGGTCTCACCCCTCCACTTT
TRBV7-3	.	few	TRBJ2-7	CASSLESSYEQYF	TGTGCCAGCAGCTTAGAGAGCTCCTACGAGCAGTACTTC